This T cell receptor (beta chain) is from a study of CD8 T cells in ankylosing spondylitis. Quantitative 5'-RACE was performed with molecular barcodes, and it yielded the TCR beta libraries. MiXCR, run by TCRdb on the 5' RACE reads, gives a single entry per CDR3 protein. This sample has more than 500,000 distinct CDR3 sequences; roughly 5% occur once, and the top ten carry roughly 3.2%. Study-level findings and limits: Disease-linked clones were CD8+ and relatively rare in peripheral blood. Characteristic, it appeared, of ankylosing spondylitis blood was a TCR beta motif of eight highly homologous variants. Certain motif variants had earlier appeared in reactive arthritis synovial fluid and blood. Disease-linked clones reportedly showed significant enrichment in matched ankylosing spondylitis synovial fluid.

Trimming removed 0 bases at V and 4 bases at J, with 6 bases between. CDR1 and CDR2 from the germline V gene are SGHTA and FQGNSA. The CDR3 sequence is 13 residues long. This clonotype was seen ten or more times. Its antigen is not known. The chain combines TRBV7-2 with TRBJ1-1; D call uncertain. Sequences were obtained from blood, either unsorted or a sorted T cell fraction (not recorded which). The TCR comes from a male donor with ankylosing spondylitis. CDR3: CASSLAVSTEAFF. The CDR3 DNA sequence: TGTGCCAGCAGCTTAGCGGTCAGCACTGAAGCTTTCTTT.